This T cell receptor beta chain was recorded in a study of type 1 regulatory T cells. Study context: T-allo10 is an in vitro-generated, Tr1-enriched CD4 T cell product specific for alloantigen.

Remarks on this clonotype: Its antigen is unknown.

Findings and limits, study-wide: Compared with non-type 1 regulatory T cells, type 1 regulatory T cells showed a more restricted TCR repertoire.

There are 14 residues in the CDR3. V lost 3 bases, J lost 10 bases, and 13 bases lay in between. TCRdb passed the reads through MiXCR, listing each CDR3 protein once. This table has tens of thousands of distinct CDR3 sequences, around 21% appearing once. The source of this sequence is a human donor in good health. The V call is TRBV12-3 or TRBV12-4, the J call TRBJ1-6, with a tentative D call TRBD1 (5 bases). Sequenced sample: cultured type 1 regulatory T (Tr1) cells, either the whole culture or a sorted fraction (not recorded which). Here the CDR3 DNA reads TGTGCCAGCAGTTTTCATGGGGGAAGGTCACCCCTCCACTTT. Translated: CASSFHGGRSPLHF.